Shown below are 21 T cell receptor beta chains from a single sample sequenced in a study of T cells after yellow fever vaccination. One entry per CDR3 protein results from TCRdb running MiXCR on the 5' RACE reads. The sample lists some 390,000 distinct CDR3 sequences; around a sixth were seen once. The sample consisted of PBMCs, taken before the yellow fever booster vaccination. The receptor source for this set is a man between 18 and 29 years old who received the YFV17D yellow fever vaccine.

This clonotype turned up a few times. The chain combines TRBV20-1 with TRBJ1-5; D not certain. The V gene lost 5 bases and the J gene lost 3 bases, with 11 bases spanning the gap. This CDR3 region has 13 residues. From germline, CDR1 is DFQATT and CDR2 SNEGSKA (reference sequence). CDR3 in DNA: TGCAGTGCTTCCGACGGACTCAATCAGCCCCAGCATTTT. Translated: CSASDGLNQPQHF.

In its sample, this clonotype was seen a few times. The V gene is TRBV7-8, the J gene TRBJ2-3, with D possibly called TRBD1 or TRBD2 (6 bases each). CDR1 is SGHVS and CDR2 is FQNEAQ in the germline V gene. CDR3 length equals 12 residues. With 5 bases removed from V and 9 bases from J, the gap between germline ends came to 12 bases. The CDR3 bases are TGTGCCAGCAGCCTTACGGGGGCCACGCAGTATTTT. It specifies CASSLTGATQYF.

CDR3 in amino acids: CASRTLRLAANYEQYF. The CDR3 DNA sequence: TGTGCCAGCAGGACACTCCGACTAGCGGCAAACTACGAGCAGTACTTC. The J gene is TRBJ2-7, the V gene TRBV11-2; 9 bases match TRBD2. Germline CDR1 SGHAT, CDR2 FQNNGV. V dropped 6 bases and J dropped 3; count of bases not matched to a gene: 12. This CDR3 has 16 residues.

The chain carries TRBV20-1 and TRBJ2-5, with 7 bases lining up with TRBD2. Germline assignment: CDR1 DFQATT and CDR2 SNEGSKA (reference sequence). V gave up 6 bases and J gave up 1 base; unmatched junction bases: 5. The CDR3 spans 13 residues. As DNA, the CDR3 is TGCAGTGCCTCGGGGGGAATCCAAGAGACCCAGTACTTC. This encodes CSASGGIQETQYF.

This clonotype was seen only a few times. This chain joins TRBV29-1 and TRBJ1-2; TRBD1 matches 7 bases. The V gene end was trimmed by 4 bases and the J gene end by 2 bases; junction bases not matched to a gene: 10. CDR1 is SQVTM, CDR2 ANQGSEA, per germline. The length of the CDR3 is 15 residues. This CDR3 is CSVVPGGRPNYGYTF. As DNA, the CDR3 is TGCAGCGTTGTACCAGGGGGGCGTCCGAACTATGGCTACACCTTC.

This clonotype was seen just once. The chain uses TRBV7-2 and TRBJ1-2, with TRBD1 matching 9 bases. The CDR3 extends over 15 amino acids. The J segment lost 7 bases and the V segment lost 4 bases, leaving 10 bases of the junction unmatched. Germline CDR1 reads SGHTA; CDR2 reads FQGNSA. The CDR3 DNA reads TGTGCCAGCAGCTACCACAGGGGGCGGGCGGGTGGCTACACCTTC. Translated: CASSYHRGRAGGYTF.

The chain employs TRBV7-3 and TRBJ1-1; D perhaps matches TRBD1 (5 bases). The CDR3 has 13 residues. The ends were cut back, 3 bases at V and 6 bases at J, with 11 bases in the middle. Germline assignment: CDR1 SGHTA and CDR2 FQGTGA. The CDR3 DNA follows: TGTGCCAGCAGCTTCTTCAGGGACGCTGAAGCTTTCTTT. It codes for CASSFFRDAEAFF.

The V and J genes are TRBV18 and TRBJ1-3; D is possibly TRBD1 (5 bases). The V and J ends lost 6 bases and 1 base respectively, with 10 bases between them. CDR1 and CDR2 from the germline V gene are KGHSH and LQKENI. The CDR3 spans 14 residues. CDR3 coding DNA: TGTGCCAGCTCCGTCGAGGGGTCTGGAAACACCATATATTTT. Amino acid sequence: CASSVEGSGNTIYF.

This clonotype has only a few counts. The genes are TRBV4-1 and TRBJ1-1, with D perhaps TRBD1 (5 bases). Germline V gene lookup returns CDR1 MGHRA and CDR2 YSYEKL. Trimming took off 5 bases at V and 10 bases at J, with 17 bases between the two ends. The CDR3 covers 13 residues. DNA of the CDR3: TGCGCCAGCAGCGATCCCGGTCCGGGGGGAGCTTTCTTT. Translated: CASSDPGPGGAFF.

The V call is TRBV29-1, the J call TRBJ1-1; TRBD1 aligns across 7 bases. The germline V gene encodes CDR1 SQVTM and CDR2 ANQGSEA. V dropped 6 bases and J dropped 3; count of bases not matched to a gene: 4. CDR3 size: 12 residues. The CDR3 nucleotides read TGCAGCGTCTCCAGGGGGGACACTGAAGCTTTCTTT. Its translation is CSVSRGDTEAFF.

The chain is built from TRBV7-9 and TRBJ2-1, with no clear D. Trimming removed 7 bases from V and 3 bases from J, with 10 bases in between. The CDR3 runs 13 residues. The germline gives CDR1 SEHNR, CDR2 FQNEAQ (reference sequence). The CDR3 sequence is CASNDVLYNEQFF. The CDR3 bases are TGTGCCAGCAACGACGTCCTCTACAATGAGCAGTTCTTC.

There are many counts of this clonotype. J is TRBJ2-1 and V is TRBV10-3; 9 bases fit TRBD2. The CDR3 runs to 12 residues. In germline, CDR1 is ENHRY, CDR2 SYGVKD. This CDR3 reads CASSGDNNEQFF. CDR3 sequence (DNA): TGTGCTTCTAGCGGGGATAACAATGAGCAGTTCTTC.

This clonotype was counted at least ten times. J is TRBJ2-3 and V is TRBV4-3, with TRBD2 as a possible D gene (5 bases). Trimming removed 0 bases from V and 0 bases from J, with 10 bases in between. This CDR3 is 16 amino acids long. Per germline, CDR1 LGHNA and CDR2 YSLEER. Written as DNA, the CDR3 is TGCGCCAGCAGCCAAGAAGATGGAGGTAGCACAGATACGCAGTATTTT. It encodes CASSQEDGGSTDTQYF.

DNA of the CDR3: TGCGCCAGCAGCTTGACCCCCCCCAGACTAGCGGGGGGCCGCTCCTACGAGCAGTACTTC. Translated: CASSLTPPRLAGGRSYEQYF. The genes are TRBV5-1 and TRBJ2-7; the match to TRBD2 covers 13 bases. The CDR3 is 20 residues long. From germline, CDR1 is SGHRS and CDR2 YFSETQ. V trimming: 1 base; J trimming: 0 bases; junction bases outside the gene matches: 13.

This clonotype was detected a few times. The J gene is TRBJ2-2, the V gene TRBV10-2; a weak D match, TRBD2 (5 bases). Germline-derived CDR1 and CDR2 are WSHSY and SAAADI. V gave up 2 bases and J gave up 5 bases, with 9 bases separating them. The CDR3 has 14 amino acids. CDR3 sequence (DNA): TGCGCCAGCAGTGAGGAGGGTTTTACCGGGGAGCTGTTTTTT. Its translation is CASSEEGFTGELFF.

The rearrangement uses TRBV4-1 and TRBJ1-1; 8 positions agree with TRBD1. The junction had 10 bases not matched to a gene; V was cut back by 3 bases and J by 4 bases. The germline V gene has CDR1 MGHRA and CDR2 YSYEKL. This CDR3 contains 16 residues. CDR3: CASSQPKTRGPTEAFF. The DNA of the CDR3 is TGCGCCAGCAGCCAGCCGAAAACCAGGGGGCCCACTGAAGCTTTCTTT.

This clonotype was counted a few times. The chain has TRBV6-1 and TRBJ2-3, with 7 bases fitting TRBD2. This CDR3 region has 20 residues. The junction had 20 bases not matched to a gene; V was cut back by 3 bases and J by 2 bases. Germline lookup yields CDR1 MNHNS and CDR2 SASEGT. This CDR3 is CASSEPHDGTIRRPTDTQYF. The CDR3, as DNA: TGTGCCAGCAGTGAGCCTCATGACGGGACTATAAGAAGACCCACAGATACGCAGTATTTT.

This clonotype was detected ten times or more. The DNA of the CDR3 is TGCAGCGTTGAAAGTCCAGGGCGGGGCTACGAGCAGTACTTC. Protein product: CSVESPGRGYEQYF. This rearrangement joins TRBV29-1 to TRBJ2-7, with a tentative D call TRBD2 (6 bases). The CDR3 has 14 amino acids. Germline CDR1 and CDR2: SQVTM and ANQGSEA. Trimming pared 2 bases from V and 3 bases from J, leaving 14 bases between.

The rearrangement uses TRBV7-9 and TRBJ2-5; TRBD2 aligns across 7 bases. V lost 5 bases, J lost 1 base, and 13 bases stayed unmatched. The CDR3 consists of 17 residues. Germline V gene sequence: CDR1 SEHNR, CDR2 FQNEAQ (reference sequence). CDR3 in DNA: TGTGCCAGCAGCGCCCAGCGGACTAGTCCCTCCCAAGAGACCCAGTACTTC. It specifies CASSAQRTSPSQETQYF.

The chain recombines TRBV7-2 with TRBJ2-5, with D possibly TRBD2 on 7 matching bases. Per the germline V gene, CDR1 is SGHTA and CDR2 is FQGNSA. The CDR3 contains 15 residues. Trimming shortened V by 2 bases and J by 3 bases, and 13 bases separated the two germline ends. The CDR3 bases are TGTGCCAGCAGCTTAAGTGGGGGGGCCAAAGAGACCCAGTACTTC. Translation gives CASSLSGGAKETQYF.

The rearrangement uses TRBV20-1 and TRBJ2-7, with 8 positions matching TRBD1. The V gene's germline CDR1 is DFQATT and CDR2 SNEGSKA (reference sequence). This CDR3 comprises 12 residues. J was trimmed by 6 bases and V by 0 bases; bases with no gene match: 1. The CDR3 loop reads CSARDGTGEQYF. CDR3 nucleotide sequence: TGCAGTGCTAGAGACGGGACAGGCGAGCAGTACTTC.